The rows below give T cell receptor beta chains drawn from one sample of a study of shared clonotypes between healthy human individuals. Libraries were prepared by immunoSEQ multiplex PCR; TCRdb keeps only in-frame clonotypes and omits some of them. The sample has 950,000 to 1,300,000 clones, around 74% seen once. Sequencing input: memory CD4+ T cells sorted from blood. The receptors shown here come from a man between 18 and 29 years old in good health. The CDR3 runs from the conserved cysteine through the conserved F or W. D genes are given only for firm matches. Size is omitted from some rows. Given values are once, few, many or a class for expanded clones.

>NA|TRBJ2-2|NA|TRBV7-8
CASSSNRAGELFF
TGTGCCAGCAGCTCAAACAGGGCCGGGGAGCTGTTTTTT
>NA|TRBJ2-7|NA|TRBV28
CASSRPGLFYEQYF
TGTGCCAGCAGTCGACCTGGGTTGTTCTACGAGCAGTACTTC
>NA|TRBJ2-3|NA|TRBV5-1
CASSTWGQGTDTQYF
TGCGCCAGCAGCACTTGGGGGCAAGGGACAGATACGCAGTATTTT
>many|TRBJ2-3|TRBD2|TRBV29-1
CSVADGGSSTDTQYF
TGCAGCGTTGCGGACGGGGGGTCTAGCACAGATACGCAGTATTTT
>NA|TRBJ1-4|NA|TRBV6-5
CASSYDNSLSEKLFF
TGTGCCAGCAGTTATGATAACAGTCTTTCCGAAAAACTGTTTTTT
>NA|TRBJ2-1|NA|TRBV12-5
CASGLVPNLIEQFF
TGTGCTAGTGGTTTGGTACCTAACTTAATTGAGCAGTTCTTC
>NA|TRBJ2-7|TRBD1|TRBV19
CASSTTTPGTGAYQYF
TGTGCCAGTAGTACGACGACCCCCGGGACAGGGGCGTACCAGTACTTC
>many|TRBJ1-2|NA|TRBV6-1
CASSPREGTRGYTF
TGTGCCAGCAGCCCTCGGGAGGGTACCCGCGGCTACACCTTC
>NA|TRBJ2-4|NA|TRBV6-5
CASSYSRGNIQYF
TGTGCCAGCAGTTACTCGAGGGGGAACATTCAGTACTTC
>NA|TRBJ1-2|TRBD1|TRBV27
CASSLGQGGGYTF
TGTGCCAGCAGTTTGGGGCAGGGGGGTGGCTACACCTTC